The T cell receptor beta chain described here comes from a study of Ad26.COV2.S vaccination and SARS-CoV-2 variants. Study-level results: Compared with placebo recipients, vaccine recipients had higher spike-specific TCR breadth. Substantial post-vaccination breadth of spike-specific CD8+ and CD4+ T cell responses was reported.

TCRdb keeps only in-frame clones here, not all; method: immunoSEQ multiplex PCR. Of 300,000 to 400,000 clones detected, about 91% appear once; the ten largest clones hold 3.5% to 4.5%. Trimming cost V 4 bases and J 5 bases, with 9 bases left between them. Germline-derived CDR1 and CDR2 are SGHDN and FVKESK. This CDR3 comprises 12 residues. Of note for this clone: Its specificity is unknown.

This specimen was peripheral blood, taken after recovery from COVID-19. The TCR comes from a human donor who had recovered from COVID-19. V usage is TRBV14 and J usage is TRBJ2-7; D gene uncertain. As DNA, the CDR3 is TGTGCCAGCAGCCGGTATTTCGACGAGCAGTACTTC. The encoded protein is CASSRYFDEQYF.